One sample yielded the 6 T cell receptor beta chains listed below, sequenced in a study of blood T cell repertoires in COVID-19. Clones were sequenced by immunoSEQ multiplex PCR, and TCRdb holds only the in-frame ones, with some missing. Of 270,000 or so clones listed, roughly 90% were seen once; the top ten hold roughly 2%. Sequencing input: PBMCs or T cells enriched from blood (not recorded which). The source is a woman between 40 and 50 years old with acute COVID-19.

With respect to this clone: Other DNA sequences in this specimen translate into the identical CDR3. The chain employs TRBV5-1 and TRBJ1-4; D unresolved. Trimming cost V 2 bases and J 5 bases, with 10 bases left between them. The V gene's germline CDR1 is SGHRS and CDR2 YFSETQ. This CDR3 spans 14 amino acids. The CDR3 protein is CASSLGGGNEKLFF. The CDR3 DNA reads as TGCGCCAGCAGCTTAGGAGGAGGCAATGAAAAACTGTTTTTT.

The chain uses TRBV19 and TRBJ1-2, with TRBD1 as a possible D gene (5 bases). The length of the CDR3 is 18 residues. Germline CDR1 LNHDA, CDR2 SQIVND (reference sequence). Trimming removed 5 bases at V and 3 bases at J, with 25 bases between. CDR3: CASSPSTGVGHFDYGYTF. The CDR3 DNA is TGTGCCAGTAGTCCGTCAACAGGCGTAGGGCATTTCGACTATGGCTACACCTTC.

The V gene is TRBV25-1, the J gene TRBJ1-5; a weak D match, TRBD1 (6 bases). The V end lost 2 bases, the J end lost 4 bases, and 12 bases lay between the germline ends. The germline gives CDR1 MGHDK, CDR2 SYGVNS. This CDR3 is built from 15 residues. The CDR3 sequence: CASSEAGTTNQPQHF. CDR3 coding DNA: TGTGCCAGCAGTGAAGCCGGGACAACTAATCAGCCCCAGCATTTT. Full variable domain (rest looked up from reference TRBV25-1 and TRBJ1-5): EADIYQTPRYLVIGTGKKITLECSQTMGHDKMYWYQQDPGMELHLIHYSYGVNSTEKGDLSSESTVSRIRTEHFPLTLESARPSHTSQYLCASSEAGTTNQPQHFGDGTRLSIL.

The genes are TRBV5-4 and TRBJ2-2; 8 nucleotides align to TRBD2. Germline CDR1 is SGHNT and CDR2 is YYREEE (reference sequence). Trimming removed 1 base from V and 2 bases from J; junction bases left unmatched: 13. There are 19 residues in the CDR3. CDR3 DNA sequence: TGTGCCAGCAGCTTGAGGAGAGTCGGACTAGCTACCAACACCGGGGAGCTGTTTTTT. Protein: CASSLRRVGLATNTGELFF.

The chain combines TRBV28 with TRBJ1-1; TRBD1 might be the D (5 bases). V was pared by 1 base and J by 2 bases, with 11 bases between. CDR1 and CDR2 from the germline V gene are MDHEN and SYDVKM. The CDR3 contains 15 residues. CDR3 in amino acids: CASSLYAQANTEAFF. In nucleotides, the CDR3 is TGTGCCAGCAGTTTATATGCACAGGCAAACACTGAAGCTTTCTTT.

This clone was observed once. DNA for the CDR3: TGTGCCTGGAGCTCCGGTGGGGCTGGTGGCTACACCTTC. Residues: CAWSSGGAGGYTF. The rearrangement links TRBV30 to TRBJ1-2, with D perhaps matching TRBD1 (5 bases). Per the germline V gene, CDR1 is GTSNPN and CDR2 is SVGIG (reference sequence). V was pared by 3 bases and J by 7 bases, with 15 bases between. The CDR3 spans 13 residues.